The T cell receptor beta chain under discussion was sequenced for a study of blood T cell repertoires in COVID-19. The overall study: Italy, Spain and the United States were the sources of the convalescent and acute COVID-19 samples. The analysed material was cDNA or gDNA that came from T cells, B-cell-depleted T cells, or PBMCs.

Germline-derived CDR1 and CDR2 are SGDLS and YYNGEE. V was clipped by 4 bases and J by 1 base; unmatched bases: 17. The CDR3 extends over 19 amino acids. A few counts support this clone. Original processing notes: Estimation of nucleated cell counts was performed using reference gene primer amplification. This table comes from immunoSEQ multiplex PCR, and its TCRdb copy is limited to in-frame clones, with some not included. The V and J calls and clone size come from that table; D and trimming were worked out from the DNA. The sample has tens of thousands of clones, around 80% seen once. Source material: peripheral blood. The chain couples TRBV9 to TRBJ1-1; 9 nucleotides agree with TRBD1. The source is a human donor in a cohort sampled during active COVID-19. CDR3 coding DNA: TGTGCCAGCAGCCCAACACTCTTCCGGGACAGGGTCCGGAACACTGAAGCTTTCTTT. Protein sequence: CASSPTLFRDRVRNTEAFF.